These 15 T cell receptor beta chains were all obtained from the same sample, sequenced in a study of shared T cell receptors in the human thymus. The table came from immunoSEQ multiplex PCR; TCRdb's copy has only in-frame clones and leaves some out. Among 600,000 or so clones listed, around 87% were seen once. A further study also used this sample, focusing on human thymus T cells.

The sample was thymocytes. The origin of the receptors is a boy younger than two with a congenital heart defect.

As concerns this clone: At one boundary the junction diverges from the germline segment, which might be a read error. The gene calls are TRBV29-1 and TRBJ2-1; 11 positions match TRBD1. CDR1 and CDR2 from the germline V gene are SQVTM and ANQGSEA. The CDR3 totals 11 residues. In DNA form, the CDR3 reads TGCAGCGTAAGAGGACAGGGGGCATGGGTCTTC. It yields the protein CSVRGQGAWVF.

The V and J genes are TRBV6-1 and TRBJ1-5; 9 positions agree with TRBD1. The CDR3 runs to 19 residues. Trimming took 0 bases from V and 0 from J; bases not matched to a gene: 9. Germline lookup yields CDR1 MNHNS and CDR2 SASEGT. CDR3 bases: TGTGCCAGCAGTGAAGCACGGGGTACAGGGGGCGTTAGCAATCAGCCCCAGCATTTT. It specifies CASSEARGTGGVSNQPQHF.

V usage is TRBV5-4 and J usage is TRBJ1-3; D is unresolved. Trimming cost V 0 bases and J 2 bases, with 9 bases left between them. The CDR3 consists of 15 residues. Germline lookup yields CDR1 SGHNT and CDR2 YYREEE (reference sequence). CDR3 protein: CASSLEGVPGNTIYF. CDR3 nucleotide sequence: TGTGCCAGCAGCTTGGAGGGAGTTCCTGGAAACACCATATATTTT.

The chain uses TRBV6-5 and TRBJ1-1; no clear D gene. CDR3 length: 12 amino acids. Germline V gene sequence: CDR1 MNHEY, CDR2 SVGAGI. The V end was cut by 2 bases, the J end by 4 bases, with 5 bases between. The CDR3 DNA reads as TGTGCCAGCAGTTACGCGGGCACTGAAGCTTTCTTT. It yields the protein CASSYAGTEAFF.

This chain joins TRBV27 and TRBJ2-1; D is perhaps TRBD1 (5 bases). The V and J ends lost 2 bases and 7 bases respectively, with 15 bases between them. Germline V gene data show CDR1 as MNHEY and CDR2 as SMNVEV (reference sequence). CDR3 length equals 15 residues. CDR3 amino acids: CASSLRQGSGNEQFF. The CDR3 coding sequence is TGTGCCAGCAGTTTAAGGCAGGGATCAGGAAATGAGCAGTTCTTC.

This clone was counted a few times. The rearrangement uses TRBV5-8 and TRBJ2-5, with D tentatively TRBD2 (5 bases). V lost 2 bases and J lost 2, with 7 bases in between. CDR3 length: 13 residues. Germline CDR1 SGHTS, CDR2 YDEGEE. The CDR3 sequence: CASSLLAQETQYF. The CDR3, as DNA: TGTGCCAGCAGCTTATTAGCGCAAGAGACCCAGTACTTC.

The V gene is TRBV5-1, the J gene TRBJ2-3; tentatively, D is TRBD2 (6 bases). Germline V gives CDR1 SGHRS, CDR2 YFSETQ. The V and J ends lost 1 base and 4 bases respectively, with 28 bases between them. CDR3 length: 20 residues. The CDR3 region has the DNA TGCGCCAGCAGCTTGCCGCGGGAATATGGGCAAGAGGTCTCCCCAGATACGCAGTATTTT. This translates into CASSLPREYGQEVSPDTQYF.

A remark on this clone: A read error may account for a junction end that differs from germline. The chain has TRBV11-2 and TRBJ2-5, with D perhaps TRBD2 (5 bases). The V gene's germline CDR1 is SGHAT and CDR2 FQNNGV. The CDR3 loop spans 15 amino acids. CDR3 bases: TGTGCCAGCAGCCTCCCGAATGAGGGTCAAGGGACCCAGTACTTC. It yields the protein CASSLPNEGQGTQYF. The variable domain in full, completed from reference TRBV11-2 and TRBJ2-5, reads EAGVAQSPRYKIIEKRQSVAFWCNPISGHATLYWYQQILGQGPKLLIQFQNNGVVDDSQLPKDRFSAERLKGVDSTLKIQPAKLEDSAVYLCASSLPNEGQGTQYFGPGTRLLVL.

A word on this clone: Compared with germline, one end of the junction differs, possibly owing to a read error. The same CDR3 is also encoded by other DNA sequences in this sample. The CDR3 sequence is CASSGTGTAKYEQYF. Written as DNA, the CDR3 is TGCGCCAGCAGCGGAACCGGGACTGCTAAGTACGAACAGTACTTC. V gene TRBV5-1 combines with J gene TRBJ2-7, with a possible D match to TRBD2 (6 bases). Germline CDR1 and CDR2: SGHRS and YFSETQ. The CDR3 covers 15 residues.

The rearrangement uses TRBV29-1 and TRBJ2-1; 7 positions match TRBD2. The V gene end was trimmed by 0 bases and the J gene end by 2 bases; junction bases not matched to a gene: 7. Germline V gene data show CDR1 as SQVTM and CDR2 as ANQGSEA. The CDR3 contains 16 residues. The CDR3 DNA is TGCAGCGTTGAAGATCAAGGGCGGGAGACCTACAATGAGCAGTTCTTC. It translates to CSVEDQGRETYNEQFF.

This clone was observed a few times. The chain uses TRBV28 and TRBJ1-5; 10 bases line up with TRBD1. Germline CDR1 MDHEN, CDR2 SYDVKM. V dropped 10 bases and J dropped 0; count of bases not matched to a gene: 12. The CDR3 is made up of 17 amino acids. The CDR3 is CATTPGQGPYSNQPQHF. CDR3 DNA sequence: TGTGCCACCACTCCGGGACAGGGGCCATATAGCAATCAGCCCCAGCATTTT.

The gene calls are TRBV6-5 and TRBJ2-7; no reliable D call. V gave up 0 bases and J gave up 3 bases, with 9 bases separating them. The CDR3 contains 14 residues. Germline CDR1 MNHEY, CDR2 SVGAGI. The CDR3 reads CASSYSKANYEQYF. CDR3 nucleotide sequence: TGTGCCAGCAGTTACTCGAAAGCTAACTACGAGCAGTACTTC.

The CDR3 protein is CASSQEPPSGGVHEQFF. The CDR3 DNA follows: TGCGCCAGCAGCCAAGAGCCCCCTAGCGGGGGGGTTCATGAGCAGTTCTTC. The chain is built from TRBV4-3 and TRBJ2-1, with 12 bases fitting TRBD2. CDR1 LGHNA and CDR2 YSLEER come from the germline V gene. CDR3 size: 17 residues. V lost 0 bases to trimming and J lost 8 bases; unmatched junction nucleotides: 8.

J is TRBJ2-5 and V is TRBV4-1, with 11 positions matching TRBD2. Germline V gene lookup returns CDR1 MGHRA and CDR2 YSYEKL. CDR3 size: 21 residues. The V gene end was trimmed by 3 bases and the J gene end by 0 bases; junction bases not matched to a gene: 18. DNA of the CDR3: TGCGCCAGCAGCCAGCTCCGGACTAGCGGGTCACCGCCGCTTAACCAAGAGACCCAGTACTTC. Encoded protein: CASSQLRTSGSPPLNQETQYF.

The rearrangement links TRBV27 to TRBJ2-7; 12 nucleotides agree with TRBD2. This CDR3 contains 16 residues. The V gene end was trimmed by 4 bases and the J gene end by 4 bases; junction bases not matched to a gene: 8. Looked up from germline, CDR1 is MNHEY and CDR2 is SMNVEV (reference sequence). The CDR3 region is CASSSFLAGGPYEQYF. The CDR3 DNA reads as TGTGCCAGCAGTTCGTTCCTAGCGGGAGGGCCTTACGAGCAGTACTTC.